This TCR beta chain was recovered during a study of T cell responses to AZD1222 COVID-19 vaccine. Looking at the study overall: Some second doses came at about 4 weeks and others at about 12 weeks; these were pooled.

This clone has just one count. As yet, its antigen is unknown. General study results and limits: Nearly half of the spike-specific TCRs reportedly recognize variant regions that carry no mutations. Repertoires in all cases were sampled only once the peak T cell response had passed.

The germline V and J ends were trimmed by 0 bases and 2 bases, with 5 bases remaining between them. In germline, CDR1 is SGHRS, CDR2 YFSETQ. The CDR3 is made up of 14 amino acids. Repertoires were generated with immunoSEQ multiplex PCR, while TCRdb's copy carries only in-frame clones and drops some. Here the sample spans some 200,000 clones, 85% to 90% being singletons. The rearrangement uses TRBV5-1 and TRBJ1-4, with D uncertain. Sample: peripheral blood, taken on day 0 of AZD1222 vaccination. The receptor was isolated from an adult in good health. CDR3 protein: CASSLDSTNEKLFF. The CDR3 DNA sequence: TGCGCCAGCAGCTTGGACAGTACTAATGAAAAACTGTTTTTT.